The 25 T cell receptor beta chains below all came from one sample that was sequenced in a study of post-analysis software for immune sequencing data. Sequencing libraries made from TCR beta cDNA carried unique molecular identifiers. TCRdb independently ran MiXCR on the PCR reads; one entry per CDR3 protein. Among hundreds of thousands of distinct CDR3 sequences, 39% were seen once, and the ten largest hold 7.5% to 8.5%. Study-level results: The study found TRBV5-6, TRBV5-1 and TRBV20-1 among about 5 TRBV segments more frequent in patients than controls.

No antigen has been identified for these receptors. The source material was blood. Source of these receptors: a girl aged 2-15 years with multiple sclerosis.

The chain combines TRBV28 with TRBJ2-3; D is uncertain. This CDR3 spans 14 amino acids. V was pared by 4 bases and J by 4 bases, with 12 bases between. Germline CDR1 is MDHEN and CDR2 is SYDVKM. The CDR3 region is CASSSPRLPDTQYF. The CDR3 nucleotides read TGTGCCAGCAGTTCTCCCCGACTCCCAGATACGCAGTATTTT.

The rearrangement uses TRBV5-1 and TRBJ2-7; TRBD2 aligns across 10 bases. The CDR3 is 18 amino acids. Germline loops: CDR1 SGHRS, CDR2 YFSETQ. V trimming: 0 bases; J trimming: 0 bases; junction bases outside the gene matches: 9. This chain's CDR3 is CASSLGLAGLLFSYEQYF. The CDR3 nucleotides are TGCGCCAGCAGCTTGGGACTAGCGGGTCTACTTTTCTCCTACGAGCAGTACTTC.

At least ten counts were recorded for this clonotype. V and J are TRBV29-1 and TRBJ2-7; possibly TRBD2 for D (6 bases). Germline lookup yields CDR1 SQVTM and CDR2 ANQGSEA. This CDR3 region has 13 residues. V was cut by 8 bases and J by 4 bases, with 18 bases left in between. The CDR3 region is CSHTSPTVYEQYF. As DNA, the CDR3 is TGCAGCCACACTAGCCCAACAGTTTACGAGCAGTACTTC.

This clonotype has a handful of counts. V and J are TRBV12-3 or TRBV12-4 and TRBJ1-5; tentatively, D is TRBD1 (5 bases). The CDR3 totals 14 residues. V shed 6 bases and J shed 3 bases, with 12 bases lying between them. DNA of the CDR3: TGTGCCAGCAGGATAGACAGCTTCAATCAGCCCCAGCATTTT. Encoded protein: CASRIDSFNQPQHF.

The chain employs TRBV6-5 and TRBJ1-1; 8 bases match TRBD1. The CDR3 spans 14 residues. Trimming at V came to 2 bases and at J to 1 base, leaving 0 bases not matched to a gene. Germline CDR1 MNHEY, CDR2 SVGAGI. The CDR3 loop is CASSYGTGNTEAFF. CDR3 coding DNA: TGTGCCAGCAGTTACGGGACAGGGAACACTGAAGCTTTCTTT.

This clonotype was observed a few times. The chain combines TRBV7-8 with TRBJ2-7; D is possibly TRBD2 (5 bases). CDR1 SGHVS and CDR2 FQNEAQ come from the germline V gene. Deletions cut 5 bases from V and 2 bases from J, with 13 bases between. This CDR3 is built from 14 residues. This CDR3 reads CASSPPASTYEQYF. The DNA of the CDR3 is TGTGCCAGCAGCCCCCCGGCTAGCACCTACGAGCAGTACTTC.

V is TRBV5-4 and J is TRBJ2-7; 9 bases map to TRBD2. Per germline, CDR1 SGHNT and CDR2 YYREEE (reference sequence). V was clipped by 4 bases and J by 2 bases; unmatched bases: 7. There are 15 residues in the CDR3. The CDR3 protein is CASSTDLAGPYEQYF. CDR3 coding DNA: TGTGCCAGCAGCACAGACCTAGCGGGGCCCTACGAGCAGTACTTC.

V is TRBV19 and J is TRBJ2-4, with D perhaps matching TRBD1 (5 bases). V shed 4 bases and J shed 8 bases, with 12 bases lying between them. The germline V gene encodes CDR1 LNHDA and CDR2 SQIVND (reference sequence). This CDR3 has 13 residues. The CDR3 region has the DNA TGTGCCAGTAGTACTCGACAGATGGACATTCAGTACTTC. As protein: CASSTRQMDIQYF.

In this sample, this clonotype turned up a few times. The V gene is TRBV10-3, the J gene TRBJ2-1; D is unresolved. The tail of the sequence fits TRBJ2-7 better, so the J call may be wrong. The length of the CDR3 is 13 residues. CDR1 and CDR2 (germline): ENHRY, SYGVKD. The CDR3 is CAIRRDGYNEQYF. The DNA for the CDR3 is TGTGCCATCAGGCGTGACGGCTACAATGAGCAGTACTTC.

The CDR3 region has the DNA TGCGCCAGCAGCTTGGTTATTGGACAGAACTATGGCTACACCTTC. Its protein product is CASSLVIGQNYGYTF. This chain links TRBV5-1 with TRBJ1-2; possibly TRBD1 for D (6 bases). The V end was cut by 0 bases, the J end by 2 bases, with 11 bases between. CDR1 is SGHRS and CDR2 is YFSETQ in the germline V gene. The length of the CDR3 is 15 residues. The complete variable domain, with remaining parts taken from reference TRBV5-1 and TRBJ1-2, reads KAGVTQTPRYLIKTRGQQVTLSCSPISGHRSVSWYQQTPGQGLQFLFEYFSETQRNKGNFPGRFSGRQFSNSRSEMNVSTLELGDSALYLCASSLVIGQNYGYTFGSGTRLTVV.

The gene calls are TRBV20-1 and TRBJ2-1; D call uncertain. CDR1 and CDR2 (germline): DFQATT, SNEGSKA (reference sequence). This CDR3 spans 16 amino acids. Trimming took 3 bases from V and 1 from J, leaving 16 bases between them. This CDR3 is CSARTLRAGSYNEQFF. CDR3 coding DNA: TGCAGTGCTAGGACACTAAGGGCTGGATCCTACAATGAGCAGTTCTTC.

This clonotype has just a few counts. The chain links TRBV18 to TRBJ2-5, with D unclear. V was clipped by 5 bases and J by 2 bases, with 9 bases between them. Germline-derived CDR1 and CDR2 are KGHSH and LQKENI. The CDR3 is made up of 13 amino acids. CDR3 sequence reads: CASSIRQQETQYF. In nucleotides, the CDR3 is TGTGCCAGCTCAATTCGGCAACAAGAGACCCAGTACTTC.

The chain links TRBV6-5 to TRBJ2-3, with D possibly being TRBD2 (6 bases). This CDR3 contains 14 residues. Trimming took 8 bases from V and 0 from J, leaving 12 bases between them. CDR1 is MNHEY, CDR2 SVGAGI, per germline. In DNA form, the CDR3 reads TGTGCCAGCCACAGACGGGAGAGCACAGATACGCAGTATTTT. It yields the protein CASHRRESTDTQYF.

The chain carries TRBV6-5 and TRBJ2-3, with TRBD2 matching over 8 bases. Germline V gene data show CDR1 as MNHEY and CDR2 as SVGAGI. Unmatched junction bases numbered 12, after V lost 6 bases and J lost 4 bases. The CDR3 contains 16 residues. The chain's CDR3 is CASRSSAGGWSDTQYF. The DNA for the CDR3 is TGTGCCAGCAGGAGTTCGGCGGGGGGTTGGTCAGATACGCAGTATTTT.

This chain connects TRBV30 to TRBJ2-7; D is unresolved. With 2 bases removed from V and 6 bases from J, the gap between germline ends came to 8 bases. Germline CDR1 and CDR2: GTSNPN and SVGIG (reference sequence). This CDR3 has 11 amino acids. CDR3 nucleotides: TGTGCCTGGAGTACAGCGTTCGAGCAGTACTTC. Translated, it gives CAWSTAFEQYF. Filled out from reference TRBV30 and TRBJ2-7, the complete variable domain reads SQTIHQWPATLVQPVGSPLSLECTVEGTSNPNLYWYRQAAGRGLQLLFYSVGIGQISSEVPQNLSASRPQDRQFILSSKKLLLSDSGFYLCAWSTAFEQYFGPGTRLTVT.

This clonotype occurred once. The rearrangement joins TRBV27 to TRBJ2-5; no definite D call. Trimming removed 7 bases at V and 4 bases at J, with 13 bases between. CDR1 MNHEY and CDR2 SMNVEV come from the germline V gene (reference sequence). The length of the CDR3 is 13 residues. The CDR3 coding sequence is TGTGCCAGCACCCGGGCTGGGCGAGAGACCCAGTACTTC. Encoded protein: CASTRAGRETQYF.

In this sample, this clonotype turned up a few times. The CDR3 DNA reads TGCAGCGGTGAGGGTGTCGGCCAGACCCAGTACTTC. Protein: CSGEGVGQTQYF. This chain uses TRBV29-1 with TRBJ2-7; weak D call: TRBD2 (5 bases). TRBJ2-5 explains the end of the DNA better; the J call may be wrong. This CDR3 is built from 12 residues. The V gene's germline CDR1 is SQVTM and CDR2 ANQGSEA.

The chain is built from TRBV15 and TRBJ2-6; no definite D call. V was trimmed by 3 bases and J by 0 bases, leaving 24 bases between them. This CDR3 contains 21 residues. Germline CDR1 and CDR2: LNHNV and YYDKDF (reference sequence). The CDR3 DNA follows: TGTGCCACCAGCAGGGGTTATAGGTTTCGGCATAACCCCTCTGGGGCCAACGTCCTGACTTTC. As protein: CATSRGYRFRHNPSGANVLTF.

V is TRBV2 and J is TRBJ2-3; D could derive from TRBD1 or TRBD2 (6 bases each). CDR1 and CDR2 (germline): SNHLY, FYNNEI. The CDR3 covers 14 residues. V lost 11 bases to trimming and J lost 2 bases, with 17 bases between them. The chain's CDR3 is CAPRGGSDTDTQYF. The CDR3 region has the DNA TGTGCCCCCCGAGGGGGGAGCGACACAGATACGCAGTATTTT.

This chain links TRBV7-2 with TRBJ1-2; tentatively, D is TRBD1 (5 bases). Trimming took 0 bases from V and 3 from J, leaving 8 bases between them. The CDR3 is 14 amino acids. Per germline, CDR1 SGHTA and CDR2 FQGNSA. The CDR3 here is CASSLAQGHYGYTF. The CDR3 DNA follows: TGTGCCAGCAGCTTAGCCCAGGGCCACTATGGCTACACCTTC.

V and J are TRBV20-1 and TRBJ2-1; possibly TRBD2 for D (6 bases). Trimming stripped 6 bases from V and 8 bases from J, with 20 bases between. This CDR3 has 14 amino acids. Germline V gives CDR1 DFQATT, CDR2 SNEGSKA (reference sequence). The CDR3 reads CSARSGGGEDEQFF. In DNA form, the CDR3 reads TGCAGTGCGCGGTCCGGGGGAGGCGAGGATGAGCAGTTCTTC.

The chain combines TRBV12-3 or TRBV12-4 with TRBJ2-5, with TRBD2 matching 8 bases. The CDR3 is 18 residues long. The junction had 16 bases not matched to a gene; V was cut back by 3 bases and J by 4 bases. The CDR3 is CASSFEGRGGLGVETQYF. The CDR3 region has the DNA TGTGCCAGCAGTTTTGAAGGCCGGGGGGGCCTAGGTGTAGAGACCCAGTACTTC.

A remark on this clonotype: The junction departs from germline at one end; a sequencing error may be responsible. CDR3 bases: TGTGCCAGCAGCTTAGCGGGAGAAAATTCGCCCCTCCACTTT. Amino acids: CASSLAGENSPLHF. V is TRBV7-6 and J is TRBJ1-6; D remains ambiguous. Germline V gene data show CDR1 as SGHVS and CDR2 as FNYEAQ. CDR3 length equals 14 residues.

This sequence joins TRBV6-1 and TRBJ2-1, with 7 nucleotides matching TRBD2. The CDR3 extends over 13 amino acids. Germline V CDR1 and CDR2: MNHNS, SASEGT. J was trimmed by 6 bases and V by 9 bases; bases with no gene match: 8. The CDR3 region is CASLAWGGNEQFF. Written as DNA, the CDR3 is TGTGCCAGTCTAGCGTGGGGGGGCAATGAGCAGTTCTTC.

This chain uses TRBV6-5 with TRBJ2-7; the match to TRBD2 covers 11 bases. This CDR3 contains 15 residues. The V segment lost 6 bases and the J segment 2 bases; nucleotides outside the gene matches: 6. Germline V lookup: CDR1 MNHEY, CDR2 SVGAGI. CDR3 residues: CASSGLAGVTYEQYF. The DNA of the CDR3 is TGTGCCAGCAGCGGACTAGCGGGCGTCACCTACGAGCAGTACTTC.